The 7 T cell receptor beta chains in this list originate from one sample, sequenced in a study of T cell clonotyping in hematopoietic cell transplantation. Time point: recipient sample about 28 days before transplant, after cytoreduction. Here immunoSEQ multiplex PCR was the method, and the copy in TCRdb shows in-frame clones only, minus some. Of more than 25,000 clones in the sample, about three quarters were seen once. Material: peripheral blood mononuclear cells, obtained before stem cell transplant. These receptor sequences come from a young woman with chronic myeloid leukemia. Some clones in this sample may be carry-over from other donors' samples.

The chain employs TRBV2 and TRBJ2-1; D perhaps matches TRBD1 (6 bases). The germline V gene encodes CDR1 SNHLY and CDR2 FYNNEI. V dropped 5 bases and J dropped 10 bases, with 9 bases sitting between them. CDR3 length: 11 residues. CDR3 nucleotides: TGTGCCAGCAGTACAGGGTGGGAGCAGTTCTTC. As protein: CASSTGWEQFF.

V and J are TRBV27 and TRBJ2-3; 8 bases are shared with TRBD2. The CDR3 consists of 15 residues. The V gene end was trimmed by 5 bases and the J gene end by 2 bases; junction bases not matched to a gene: 6. The germline CDR1 and CDR2 sequences are MNHEY and SMNVEV (reference sequence). The CDR3 spells CASSVRGGSTDTQYF. Written as DNA, the CDR3 is TGTGCCAGCAGTGTACGGGGGGGCTCCACAGATACGCAGTATTTT.

The V and J genes are TRBV30 and TRBJ1-2, with D uncertain. CDR3 length equals 11 residues. V lost 2 bases and J 2 bases, leaving 3 bases between the germline ends. Germline CDR1 and CDR2: GTSNPN and SVGIG (reference sequence). The CDR3 sequence: CAWSNNYGYTF. The CDR3 DNA is TGTGCCTGGAGTAACAACTATGGCTACACCTTC.

The gene calls are TRBV29-1 and TRBJ1-2; a possible D gene is TRBD1 (5 bases). V was pared by 1 base and J by 7 bases, with 13 bases between. The length of the CDR3 is 13 residues. CDR1 is SQVTM and CDR2 is ANQGSEA in the germline V gene. The DNA for the CDR3 is TGCAGCGTTGAAGGCACCCGGGGGGGTGGCTACACCTTC. Translating it yields CSVEGTRGGGYTF.

The V gene is TRBV6-5, the J gene TRBJ2-1; tentative D call: TRBD2 (7 bases). Trimming took off 4 bases at V and 2 bases at J, with 15 bases between the two ends. The CDR3 runs to 16 residues. In germline, CDR1 is MNHEY, CDR2 SVGAGI. The CDR3 spells CASSSRGGGAYNEQFF. The DNA of the CDR3 is TGTGCCAGCAGTTCCCGGGGAGGGGGGGCCTACAATGAGCAGTTCTTC.

This clone was counted a few times. The chain is built from TRBV2 and TRBJ1-5; D is uncertain. CDR1 is SNHLY, CDR2 FYNNEI, per germline. The V end was cut by 5 bases, the J end by 7 bases, with 18 bases between. The CDR3 sequence is 15 residues long. In nucleotides, the CDR3 is TGTGCCAGCAGTCGCGACATTGGGGTTGGACAGCCCCAGCATTTT. It codes for CASSRDIGVGQPQHF.

The chain joins TRBV25-1 to TRBJ2-1; the D gene could be TRBD1 or TRBD2 (5 bases each). Trimming stripped 7 bases from V and 0 bases from J, with 10 bases between. The CDR3 is 14 amino acids. The germline V gene encodes CDR1 MGHDK and CDR2 SYGVNS. Here the CDR3 DNA reads TGTGCCAGCAATTCAGGGAGCTCCTACAATGAGCAGTTCTTC. Protein product: CASNSGSSYNEQFF.